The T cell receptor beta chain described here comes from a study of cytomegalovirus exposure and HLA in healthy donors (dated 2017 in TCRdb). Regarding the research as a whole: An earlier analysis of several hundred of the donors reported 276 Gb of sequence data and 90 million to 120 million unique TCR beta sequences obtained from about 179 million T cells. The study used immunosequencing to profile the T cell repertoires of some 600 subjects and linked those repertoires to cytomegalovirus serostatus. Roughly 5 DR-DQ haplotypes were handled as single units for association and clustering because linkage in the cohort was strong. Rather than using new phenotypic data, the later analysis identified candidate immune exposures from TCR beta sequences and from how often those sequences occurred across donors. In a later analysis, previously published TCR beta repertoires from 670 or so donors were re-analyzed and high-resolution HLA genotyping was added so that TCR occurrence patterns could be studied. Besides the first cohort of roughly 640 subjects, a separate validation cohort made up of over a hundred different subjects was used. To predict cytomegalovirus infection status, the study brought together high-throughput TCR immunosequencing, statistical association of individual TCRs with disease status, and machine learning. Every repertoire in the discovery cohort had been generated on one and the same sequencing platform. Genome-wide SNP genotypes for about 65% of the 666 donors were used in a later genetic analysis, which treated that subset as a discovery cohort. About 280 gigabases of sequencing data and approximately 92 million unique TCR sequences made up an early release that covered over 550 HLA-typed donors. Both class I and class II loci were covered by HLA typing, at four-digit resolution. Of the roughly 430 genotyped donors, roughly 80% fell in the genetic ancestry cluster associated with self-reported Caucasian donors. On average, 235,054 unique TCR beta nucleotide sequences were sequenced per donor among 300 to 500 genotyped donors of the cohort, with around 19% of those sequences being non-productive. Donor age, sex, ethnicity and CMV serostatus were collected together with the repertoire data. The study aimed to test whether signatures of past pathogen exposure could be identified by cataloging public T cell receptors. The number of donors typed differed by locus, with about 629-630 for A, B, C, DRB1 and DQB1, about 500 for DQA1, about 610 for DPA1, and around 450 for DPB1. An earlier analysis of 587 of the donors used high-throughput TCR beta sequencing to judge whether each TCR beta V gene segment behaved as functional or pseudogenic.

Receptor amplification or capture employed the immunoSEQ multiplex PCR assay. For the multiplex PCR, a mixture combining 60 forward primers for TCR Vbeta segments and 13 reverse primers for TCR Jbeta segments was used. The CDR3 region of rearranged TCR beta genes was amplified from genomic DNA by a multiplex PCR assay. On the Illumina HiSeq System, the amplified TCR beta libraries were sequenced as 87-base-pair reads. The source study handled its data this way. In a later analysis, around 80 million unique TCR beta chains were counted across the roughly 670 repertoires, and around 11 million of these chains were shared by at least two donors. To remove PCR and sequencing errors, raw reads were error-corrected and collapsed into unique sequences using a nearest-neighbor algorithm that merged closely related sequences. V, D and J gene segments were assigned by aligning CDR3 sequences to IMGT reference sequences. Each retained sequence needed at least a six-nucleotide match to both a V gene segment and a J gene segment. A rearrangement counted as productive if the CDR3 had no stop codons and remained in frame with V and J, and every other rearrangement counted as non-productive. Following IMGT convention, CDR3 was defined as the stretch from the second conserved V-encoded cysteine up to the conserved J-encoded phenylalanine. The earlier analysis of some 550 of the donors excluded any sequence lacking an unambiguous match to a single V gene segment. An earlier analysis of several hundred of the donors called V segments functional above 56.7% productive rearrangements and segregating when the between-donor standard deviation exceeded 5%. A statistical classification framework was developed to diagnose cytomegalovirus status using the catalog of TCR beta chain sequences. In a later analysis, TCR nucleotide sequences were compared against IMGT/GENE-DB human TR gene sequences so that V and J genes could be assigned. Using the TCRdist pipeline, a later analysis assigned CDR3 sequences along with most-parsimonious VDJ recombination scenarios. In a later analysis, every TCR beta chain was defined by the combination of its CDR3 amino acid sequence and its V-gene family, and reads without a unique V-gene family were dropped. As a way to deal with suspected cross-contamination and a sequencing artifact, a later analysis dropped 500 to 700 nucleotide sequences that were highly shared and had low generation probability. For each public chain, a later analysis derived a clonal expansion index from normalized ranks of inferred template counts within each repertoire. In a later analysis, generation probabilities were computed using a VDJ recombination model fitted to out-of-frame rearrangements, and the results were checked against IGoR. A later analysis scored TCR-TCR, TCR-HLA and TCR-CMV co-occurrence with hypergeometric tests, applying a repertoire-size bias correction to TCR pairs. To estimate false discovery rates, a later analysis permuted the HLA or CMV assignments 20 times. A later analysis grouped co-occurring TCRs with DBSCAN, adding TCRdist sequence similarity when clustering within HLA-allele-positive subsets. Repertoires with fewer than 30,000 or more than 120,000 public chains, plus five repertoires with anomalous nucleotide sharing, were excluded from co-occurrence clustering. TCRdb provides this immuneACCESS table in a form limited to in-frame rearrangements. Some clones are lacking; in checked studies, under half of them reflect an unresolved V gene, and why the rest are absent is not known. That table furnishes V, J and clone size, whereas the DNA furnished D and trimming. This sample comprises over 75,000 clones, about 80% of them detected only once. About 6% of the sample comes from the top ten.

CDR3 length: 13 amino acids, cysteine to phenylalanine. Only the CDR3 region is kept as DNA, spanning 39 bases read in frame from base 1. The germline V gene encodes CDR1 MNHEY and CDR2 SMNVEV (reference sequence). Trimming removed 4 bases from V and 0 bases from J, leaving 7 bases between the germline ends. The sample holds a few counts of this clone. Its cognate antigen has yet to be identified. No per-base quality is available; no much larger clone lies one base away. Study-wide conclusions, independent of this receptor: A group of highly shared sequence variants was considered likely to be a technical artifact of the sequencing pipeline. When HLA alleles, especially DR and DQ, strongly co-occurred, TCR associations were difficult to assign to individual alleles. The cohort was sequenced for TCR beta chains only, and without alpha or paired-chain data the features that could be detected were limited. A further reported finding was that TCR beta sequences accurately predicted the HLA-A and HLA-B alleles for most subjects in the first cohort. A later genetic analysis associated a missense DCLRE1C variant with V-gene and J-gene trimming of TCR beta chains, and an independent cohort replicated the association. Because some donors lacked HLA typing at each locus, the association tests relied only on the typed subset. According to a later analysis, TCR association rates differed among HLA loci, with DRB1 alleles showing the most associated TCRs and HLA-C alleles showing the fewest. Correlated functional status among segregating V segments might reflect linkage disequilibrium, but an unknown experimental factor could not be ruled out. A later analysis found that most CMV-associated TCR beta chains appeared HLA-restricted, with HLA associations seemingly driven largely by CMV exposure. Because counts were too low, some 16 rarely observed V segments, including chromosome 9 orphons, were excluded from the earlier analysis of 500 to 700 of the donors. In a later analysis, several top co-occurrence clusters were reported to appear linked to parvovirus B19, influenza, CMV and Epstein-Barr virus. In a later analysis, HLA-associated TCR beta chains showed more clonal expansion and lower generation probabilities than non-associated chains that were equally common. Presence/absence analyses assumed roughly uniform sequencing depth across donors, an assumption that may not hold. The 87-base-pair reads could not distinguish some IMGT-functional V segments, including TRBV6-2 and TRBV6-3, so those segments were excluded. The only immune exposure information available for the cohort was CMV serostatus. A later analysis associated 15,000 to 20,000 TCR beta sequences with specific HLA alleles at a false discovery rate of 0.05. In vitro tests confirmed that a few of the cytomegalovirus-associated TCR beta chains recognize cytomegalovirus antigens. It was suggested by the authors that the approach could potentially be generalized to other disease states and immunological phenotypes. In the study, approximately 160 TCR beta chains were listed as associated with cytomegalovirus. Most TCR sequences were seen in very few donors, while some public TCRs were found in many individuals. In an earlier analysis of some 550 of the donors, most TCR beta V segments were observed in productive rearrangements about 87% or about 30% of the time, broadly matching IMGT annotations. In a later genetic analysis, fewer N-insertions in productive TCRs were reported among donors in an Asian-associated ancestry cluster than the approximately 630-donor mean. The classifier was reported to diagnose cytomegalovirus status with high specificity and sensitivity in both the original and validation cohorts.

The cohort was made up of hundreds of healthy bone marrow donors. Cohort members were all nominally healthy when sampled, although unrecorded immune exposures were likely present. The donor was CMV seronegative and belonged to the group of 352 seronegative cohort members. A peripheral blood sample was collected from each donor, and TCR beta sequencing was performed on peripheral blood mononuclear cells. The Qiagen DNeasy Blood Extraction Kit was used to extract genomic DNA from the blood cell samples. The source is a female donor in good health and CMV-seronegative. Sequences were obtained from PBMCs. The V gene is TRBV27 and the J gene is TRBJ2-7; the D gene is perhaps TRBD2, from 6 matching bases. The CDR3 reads CASSSTSSYEQYF. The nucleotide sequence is TGTGCCAGCAGTTCGACTAGCTCCTACGAGCAGTACTTC.